The table lists the clone carrying this T cell receptor (beta chain) with a few counts. Assignment of participants to cohorts was predicated upon participant-reported clinical history. Generated by immunoSEQ multiplex PCR, the TCRdb table keeps only in-frame clones and is missing some. The sample carries over 200,000 clones, around four fifths recorded once. The germline gives CDR1 MDHEN, CDR2 SYDVKM. After removal of 6 bases from V and 8 bases from J, the junction contained 9 bases not matched to a gene. The CDR3 loop spans 15 amino acids. This entry is derived from a study of blood T cell repertoires in COVID-19. About the study: The samples span acute and convalescent COVID-19 from the United States, Italy and Spain.

The rearrangement links TRBV28 to TRBJ1-6, with TRBD1 matching over 8 bases. Specimen: PBMCs or T cells enriched from blood (not recorded which). This clonotype was obtained from a man aged 35 to 55 who had recovered from COVID-19. CDR3 sequence reads: CASRGPTGVHSPLHF. CDR3 DNA sequence: TGTGCCAGCAGAGGCCCGACAGGGGTCCATTCACCCCTCCACTTT.